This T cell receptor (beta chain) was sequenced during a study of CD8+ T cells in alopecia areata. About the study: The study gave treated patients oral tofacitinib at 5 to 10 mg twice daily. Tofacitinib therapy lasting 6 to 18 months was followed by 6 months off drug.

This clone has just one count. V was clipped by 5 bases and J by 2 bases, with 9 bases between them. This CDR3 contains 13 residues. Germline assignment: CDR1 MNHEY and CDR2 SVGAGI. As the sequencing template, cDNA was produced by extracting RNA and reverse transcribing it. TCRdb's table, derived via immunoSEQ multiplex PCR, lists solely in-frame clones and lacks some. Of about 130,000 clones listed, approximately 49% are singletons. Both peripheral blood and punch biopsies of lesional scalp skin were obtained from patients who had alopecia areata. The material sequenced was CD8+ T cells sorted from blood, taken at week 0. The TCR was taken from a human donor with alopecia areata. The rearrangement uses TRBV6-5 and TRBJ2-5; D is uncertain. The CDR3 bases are TGTGCCAGCAGTGGAGTAGGACAAGAGACCCAGTACTTC. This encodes CASSGVGQETQYF.